This T cell receptor (beta chain) was observed in a study of beta chain features in type 1 diabetes. Germline CDR1 is SGHRS and CDR2 is YFSETQ. The CDR3 runs to 11 residues. With 2 bases removed from V and 5 bases from J, the gap between germline ends came to 3 bases. What was sequenced were expressed TCRB transcripts, since all of the isolated RNA had been reverse transcribed. The table came from immunoSEQ multiplex PCR; TCRdb's copy has only in-frame clones and leaves some out. This sample yields roughly 250,000 clones, of which 9.6% are seen a single time; less than 0.035% belongs to the top ten. Whole-study findings and limits: HLA effects on TCRB rearrangement stayed unresolved here.

This clone was picked up a small number of times. What it recognizes is unknown. The chain joins TRBV5-1 to TRBJ2-3, with no clear D. The sequencing input was naive CD4+ T cells from blood. This TCR came from a woman under 30 in good health. The CDR3 nucleotides are TGCGCCAGCAGCTTCTTAGATACGCAGTATTTT. Amino acids: CASSFLDTQYF.